One sample yielded the 32 T cell receptor beta chains listed below, sequenced in a study of blood T cell repertoires in COVID-19. Using immunoSEQ multiplex PCR, the repertoire was profiled, and TCRdb retains in-frame clones only, with some absent. The data show about 300,000 clones, 85% seen once. What was sequenced was PBMCs or T cells enriched from blood (not recorded which). Receptors were obtained from a woman aged 25-40 years who had been exposed to COVID-19.

The chain has TRBV4-1 and TRBJ2-1; no firm D call. The V end was cut by 0 bases, the J end by 9 bases, with 18 bases between. From germline, CDR1 is MGHRA and CDR2 YSYEKL. The CDR3 totals 16 residues. DNA of the CDR3: TGCGCCAGCAGCCAAGACTCAGCAAGGAGTAATAGTGAGCAGTTCTTC. Translated, it gives CASSQDSARSNSEQFF.

The chain carries TRBV4-2 and TRBJ2-1; possible D gene TRBD1, 5 bases. This CDR3 comprises 15 residues. The germline V and J ends were trimmed by 0 bases and 4 bases, with 10 bases remaining between them. Germline V CDR1 and CDR2: LGHNA, YNFKEQ. CDR3 sequence: CASSQDIDRYNEQFF. CDR3 DNA: TGTGCCAGCAGCCAAGATATAGACAGATACAATGAGCAGTTCTTC.

This rearrangement joins TRBV21-1 to TRBJ2-1; the D segment call TRBD2 is taken from the table without a DNA check. TRBV21-1 is a pseudogene segment. This CDR3 spans 16 amino acids. Here the CDR3 reads CASSPAGGRANNEQFF. CDR3 nucleotide sequence: TGTGCCAGCAGCCCCGCGGGCGGGAGGGCGAATAATGAGCAGTTCTTC.

V gene TRBV14 combines with J gene TRBJ2-7; 8 bases align to TRBD2. The germline V gene encodes CDR1 SGHDN and CDR2 FVKESK. V was clipped by 3 bases and J by 5 bases; unmatched bases: 9. This CDR3 contains 15 residues. The CDR3 sequence: CASSQSGTSWNEQYF. DNA for the CDR3: TGTGCCAGCAGCCAGTCCGGGACTAGTTGGAACGAGCAGTACTTC.

This clone was found once. The chain employs TRBV7-3 and TRBJ1-2; TRBD1 agrees at 8 bases. The length of the CDR3 is 20 residues. Looked up from germline, CDR1 is SGHTA and CDR2 is FQGTGA. J was trimmed by 8 bases and V by 0 bases; bases with no gene match: 23. The CDR3: CASSLTFTGTGAKKGKGYTF. CDR3 coding DNA: TGTGCCAGCAGCTTAACCTTCACCGGGACAGGAGCTAAAAAGGGGAAAGGCTACACCTTC.

In DNA, the CDR3 is TGCGCCAGTCCGAGACAGGGACCCTACGAGCAGTACTTC. This gives the protein CASPRQGPYEQYF. The rearrangement uses TRBV10-1 and TRBJ2-7; 7 bases match TRBD1. The ends lost 9 bases at V and 2 bases at J; junction bases unmatched: 7. The CDR3 consists of 13 residues. Germline loops: CDR1 WNHNN, CDR2 SYGVQD (reference sequence).

The chain has TRBV7-3 and TRBJ2-1, with 10 nucleotides matching TRBD1. Germline values: CDR1 SGHTA, CDR2 FQGTGA. J gave up 3 bases and V 6 bases, and 5 bases lay outside the gene matches. The CDR3 totals 15 residues. CDR3 sequence reads: CASSLGTGVYNEQFF. DNA of the CDR3: TGTGCCAGCAGTTTAGGGACAGGGGTCTACAATGAGCAGTTCTTC.

V and J are TRBV6-1 and TRBJ1-2; D unresolved. The CDR3 length is 14 residues. Trimming pared 0 bases from V and 8 bases from J, leaving 13 bases between. Germline CDR1 is MNHNS and CDR2 is SASEGT. The CDR3 nucleotides read TGTGCCAGCAGTGAAGCAGGCTACTATAGGGGCTACACCTTC. Amino acids: CASSEAGYYRGYTF.

The chain carries TRBV4-3 and TRBJ2-1, with TRBD2 identical over 9 bases. The junction had 10 bases not matched to a gene; V was cut back by 4 bases and J by 0 bases. This CDR3 has 18 amino acids. Germline loops: CDR1 LGHNA, CDR2 YSLEER. This CDR3 is CASSRLAGPQSSYNEQFF. CDR3 coding DNA: TGCGCCAGCAGCCGGCTAGCGGGGCCTCAGAGCTCCTACAATGAGCAGTTCTTC.

This clone has more than one count but fewer than ten. This rearrangement joins TRBV28 to TRBJ2-7; D might be TRBD1 (6 bases). CDR3 length: 14 residues. V was trimmed by 7 bases and J by 4 bases, leaving 17 bases between them. The germline gives CDR1 MDHEN, CDR2 SYDVKM. The CDR3 reads CASKPQGLKYEQYF. The CDR3 coding sequence is TGTGCCAGCAAGCCACAGGGTCTTAAGTACGAGCAGTACTTC.

The chain links TRBV7-2 to TRBJ2-1; 7 positions match TRBD2. The CDR3 runs 14 residues. V shed 5 bases and J 6 bases; nucleotides not matched to a gene: 7. CDR1 is SGHTA, CDR2 FQGNSA, per germline. The CDR3 nucleotides are TGTGCCAGCAGCCTCGGACTAGGTGGCAATGAGCAGTTCTTC. Residues: CASSLGLGGNEQFF.

This clone has a single count. The genes are TRBV18 and TRBJ1-2, with unresolved D. CDR1 is KGHSH and CDR2 is LQKENI in the germline V gene. V lost 0 bases and J 9 bases, leaving 14 bases between the germline ends. The CDR3 covers 14 residues. CDR3 sequence: CASSPPKPTTSYTF. The CDR3 DNA reads as TGTGCCAGCTCACCACCTAAACCCACAACCAGCTACACCTTC.

The chain is built from TRBV18 and TRBJ2-3; D is uncertain. CDR1 KGHSH and CDR2 LQKENI come from the germline V gene. CDR3 size: 12 residues. Trimming stripped 2 bases from V and 3 bases from J, with 3 bases between. CDR3 amino acids: CASSPETDTQYF. CDR3 in DNA: TGTGCCAGCTCACCAGAGACAGATACGCAGTATTTT.

The sample holds one count of this clone. The chain joins TRBV5-4 to TRBJ1-2; 7 nucleotides agree with TRBD1. The V segment lost 2 bases and the J segment 2 bases; nucleotides outside the gene matches: 9. Germline lookup yields CDR1 SGHNT and CDR2 YYREEE (reference sequence). CDR3 size: 16 residues. The CDR3 DNA sequence: TGTGCCAGCAGCTTCCCCATGACAGGGACCAACTATGGCTACACCTTC. This gives the protein CASSFPMTGTNYGYTF.

The gene calls are TRBV6-5 and TRBJ1-6; the D is unclear. The V and J ends lost 0 bases and 14 bases respectively, with 17 bases between them. This CDR3 comprises 15 residues. Germline CDR1 reads MNHEY; CDR2 reads SVGAGI. The CDR3 region is CASSYSTESKVTLHF. In nucleotides, the CDR3 is TGTGCCAGCAGTTACTCGACGGAGTCCAAAGTGACCCTCCACTTT.

This chain links TRBV5-1 with TRBJ2-1; D gene uncertain. CDR1 and CDR2 from the germline V gene are SGHRS and YFSETQ. V was trimmed by 0 bases and J by 9 bases, leaving 13 bases between them. This CDR3 comprises 14 residues. CDR3 amino acids: CASSLGGTRLEQFF. CDR3 bases: TGCGCCAGCAGCTTGGGCGGTACCCGGCTTGAGCAGTTCTTC.

CDR3 residues: CASSLSPPNEQFF. As DNA, the CDR3 is TGTGCCAGTAGTTTATCCCCCCCCAATGAGCAGTTCTTC. This chain links TRBV19 with TRBJ2-1; D gene ambiguous. Per germline, CDR1 LNHDA and CDR2 SQIVND (reference sequence). The CDR3 length is 13 residues. V was pared by 5 bases and J by 6 bases, with 11 bases between.

The chain recombines TRBV28 with TRBJ1-1, with D possibly being TRBD1 (6 bases). CDR1 MDHEN and CDR2 SYDVKM come from the germline V gene. The CDR3 totals 14 residues. Between the trimmed V and J ends, which lost 5 bases and 1 base, there was a span of 11 bases. This CDR3 is CASSPGHTNTEAFF. The CDR3 DNA reads TGTGCCAGCAGTCCGGGACATACGAACACTGAAGCTTTCTTT.

This clone was counted a single time. The chain employs TRBV7-9 and TRBJ1-5; 7 bases align to TRBD1. Trimming took 5 bases from V and 6 from J; bases not matched to a gene: 10. CDR3 size: 15 residues. Germline-derived CDR1 and CDR2 are SEHNR and FQNEAQ (reference sequence). Here the CDR3 DNA reads TGTGCCAGCAGCCCCGGGCAGGGGGAGAGTCAGCCCCAGCATTTT. It is translated as CASSPGQGESQPQHF. The full variable domain, completed using reference TRBV7-9 and TRBJ1-5, is DTGVSQNPRHKITKRGQNVTFRCDPISEHNRLYWYRQTLGQGPEFLTYFQNEAQLEKSRLLSDRFSAERPKGSFSTLEIQRTEQGDSAMYLCASSPGQGESQPQHFGDGTRLSIL.

The chain links TRBV7-8 to TRBJ1-4; tentatively, D is TRBD1 (6 bases). This CDR3 has 16 residues. Germline V gene sequence: CDR1 SGHVS, CDR2 FQNEAQ. Trimming removed 4 bases at V and 0 bases at J, with 12 bases between. As DNA, the CDR3 is TGTGCCAGCAGCTATCGGACAGCCCCAACTAATGAAAAACTGTTTTTT. Protein sequence: CASSYRTAPTNEKLFF.

The V call is TRBV3-1 (or the pseudogene TRBV3-2), the J call TRBJ2-2, with D perhaps TRBD1 (6 bases). V was clipped by 2 bases and J by 4 bases, with 11 bases between them. Germline CDR1 LGHDT, CDR2 YNNKEL (reference sequence). The CDR3 has 15 residues. CDR3 nucleotides: TGTGCCAGCAGCCAACAGACAGGCTTCACCGGGGAGCTGTTTTTT. It is translated as CASSQQTGFTGELFF.

This clone has only one observation. The chain carries TRBV9 and TRBJ1-5, with 8 positions matching TRBD1. CDR1 is SGDLS and CDR2 is YYNGEE in the germline V gene. The CDR3 contains 15 residues. Trimming removed 4 bases from V and 2 bases from J; junction bases left unmatched: 5. The CDR3 DNA sequence: TGTGCCAGCAGCATTCGACAGGGGTGCAATCAGCCCCAGCATTTT. It yields the protein CASSIRQGCNQPQHF.

The V gene is TRBV7-9, the J gene TRBJ2-5, with D perhaps matching TRBD1 (5 bases). Per the germline V gene, CDR1 is SEHNR and CDR2 is FQNEAQ (reference sequence). Trimming took 3 bases from V and 2 from J, leaving 19 bases between them. This CDR3 is built from 17 residues. CDR3 coding DNA: TGTGCCAGCAGCTTCCCTATGACAGAGCCACCACAAGAGACCCAGTACTTC. Residues: CASSFPMTEPPQETQYF.

The V and J genes are TRBV4-2 and TRBJ1-4, with TRBD1 matching over 7 bases. The CDR3 runs 15 residues. V dropped 0 bases and J dropped 7; count of bases not matched to a gene: 5. Germline CDR1 is LGHNA and CDR2 is YNFKEQ. The CDR3 bases are TGTGCCAGCAGCCAAGACGAGGGGGCTTTTGAAAAACTGTTTTTT. Translating it yields CASSQDEGAFEKLFF.

The genes are TRBV4-3 and TRBJ2-2, with 11 bases identical to TRBD1. V dropped 4 bases and J dropped 4; count of bases not matched to a gene: 2. The CDR3 sequence is 15 residues long. Germline V gene lookup returns CDR1 LGHNA and CDR2 YSLEER. CDR3 sequence reads: CASSPGTGGTGELFF. The CDR3, as DNA: TGCGCCAGCAGCCCCGGGACAGGGGGCACCGGGGAGCTGTTTTTT.

The V gene is TRBV7-3, the J gene TRBJ1-4; D is uncertain. This CDR3 comprises 15 residues. V dropped 2 bases and J dropped 1 base, with 8 bases sitting between them. From germline, CDR1 is SGHTA and CDR2 FQGTGA. The CDR3 DNA follows: TGTGCCAGCAGCTTAGGACGGGGAACTAATGAAAAACTGTTTTTT. The encoded protein is CASSLGRGTNEKLFF.

Remarks on this clone: A much larger clone lies a single base off, so this may be a read error. This sequence joins TRBV2 and TRBJ1-6; D gene ambiguous. The CDR3 contains 14 residues. The V gene lost 6 bases and the J gene lost 1 base, with 7 bases spanning the gap. The germline V gene encodes CDR1 SNHLY and CDR2 FYNNEI. The CDR3, as DNA: TGTGCCAGCAGCCCCCAGTCCTATAATTCACCCCTCCACTTT. Translation gives CASSPQSYNSPLHF. The entire variable domain, with the rest obtained from reference TRBV2 and TRBJ1-6, is as follows: EPEVTQTPSHQVTQMGQEVILRCVPISNHLYFYWYRQILGQKVEFLVSFYNNEISEKSEIFDDQFSVERPDGSNFTLKIRSTKLEDSAMYFCASSPQSYNSPLHFGNGTRLTVT.

This clone was seen more than once but under ten times. The genes are TRBV5-4 and TRBJ2-2; a possible D gene is TRBD2 (5 bases). The V end lost 1 base, the J end lost 6 bases, and 10 bases lay between the germline ends. This CDR3 has 14 amino acids. CDR1 SGHNT and CDR2 YYREEE come from the germline V gene (reference sequence). CDR3 DNA sequence: TGTGCCAGCAGCTTGATCGGGAAAGCCGGGGAGCTGTTTTTT. It specifies CASSLIGKAGELFF.

The chain employs TRBV30 and TRBJ1-2; D perhaps matches TRBD1 (5 bases). The CDR3 runs 13 residues. The germline CDR1 and CDR2 sequences are GTSNPN and SVGIG (reference sequence). The V and J ends lost 1 base and 0 bases respectively, with 6 bases between them. CDR3 DNA: TGTGCCTGGAGTGCGACAGCTAACTATGGCTACACCTTC. This gives the protein CAWSATANYGYTF. Complete variable domain (other parts from reference TRBV30 and TRBJ1-2): SQTIHQWPATLVQPVGSPLSLECTVEGTSNPNLYWYRQAAGRGLQLLFYSVGIGQISSEVPQNLSASRPQDRQFILSSKKLLLSDSGFYLCAWSATANYGYTFGSGTRLTVV.

V and J are TRBV28 and TRBJ2-5; the match to TRBD2 covers 7 bases. Germline V gene lookup returns CDR1 MDHEN and CDR2 SYDVKM. V was clipped by 4 bases and J by 3 bases; unmatched bases: 5. The CDR3 runs 14 residues. The DNA of the CDR3 is TGTGCCAGCAGTTCGAGGACTAGAAAAGAGACCCAGTACTTC. Translated: CASSSRTRKETQYF.

The chain combines TRBV4-2 with TRBJ1-5; D perhaps matches TRBD1 (5 bases). Trimming pared 1 base from V and 10 bases from J, leaving 17 bases between. Germline V CDR1 and CDR2: LGHNA, YNFKEQ. The CDR3 extends over 15 amino acids. In DNA form, the CDR3 reads TGTGCCAGCAGCCAAGCGCGAGGTTCGGGGGTCCCCCAGCATTTT. Its protein product is CASSQARGSGVPQHF.

The rearrangement links TRBV19 to TRBJ1-5; possible D gene TRBD1, 6 bases. The CDR3 runs 15 residues. Germline V lookup: CDR1 LNHDA, CDR2 SQIVND (reference sequence). Trimming cost V 5 bases and J 0 bases, with 11 bases left between them. CDR3 protein: CASSLRGDSNQPQHF. The CDR3 region has the DNA TGTGCCAGTAGTCTCAGGGGCGATAGCAATCAGCCCCAGCATTTT.